Only a few counts were recorded for the clone carrying this T cell receptor (beta chain). Its antigen remains unidentified. TCRdb independently ran MiXCR on the RT-PCR reads; one entry per CDR3 protein. The sample records about 530,000 distinct CDR3 sequences, about 10% being singletons. The CDR3 spans 13 residues. The ends were cut back, 0 bases at V and 10 bases at J, with 8 bases in the middle. CDR1 and CDR2 (germline): SGHDT, YYEEEE. The source of the sample is a study of response to subunit inactivated influenza vaccine. Study results and caveats: New T cells are recruited in small numbers by each seasonal influenza vaccination, according to the authors' suggestion.

Sequenced material: PBMCs from blood, taken on the day of vaccination. The chain recombines TRBV5-6 with TRBJ1-6; D is unresolved. This TCR came from a man between 50 and 59 years old who received an inactivated influenza vaccine. This CDR3 is CASSLAAASPLHF. DNA of the CDR3: TGTGCCAGCAGCTTGGCGGCGGCGTCACCCCTCCACTTT.